Reported below is one T cell receptor beta chain. This sample was taken from a study of blood T cell repertoires in COVID-19. The protocol was immunoSEQ multiplex PCR, while the TCRdb copy is restricted to in-frame clones and leaves out a portion. The sample carries about 270,000 clones, around 92% recorded once. Germline-derived CDR1 and CDR2 are LGHDT and YNNKEL (reference sequence). J lost 3 bases, V lost 7 bases, and 8 bases had no gene match. This CDR3 is built from 15 residues. The material sequenced was PBMCs or T cells enriched from blood (not recorded which). The source is a woman aged 60-75 years who had recovered from COVID-19. The chain joins TRBV3-1 (or the pseudogene TRBV3-2) to TRBJ1-4, with 7 bases fitting TRBD1. The CDR3: CASTTRQGANEKLFF. CDR3 nucleotide sequence: TGTGCCAGCACCACCCGTCAGGGGGCTAATGAAAAACTGTTTTTT.